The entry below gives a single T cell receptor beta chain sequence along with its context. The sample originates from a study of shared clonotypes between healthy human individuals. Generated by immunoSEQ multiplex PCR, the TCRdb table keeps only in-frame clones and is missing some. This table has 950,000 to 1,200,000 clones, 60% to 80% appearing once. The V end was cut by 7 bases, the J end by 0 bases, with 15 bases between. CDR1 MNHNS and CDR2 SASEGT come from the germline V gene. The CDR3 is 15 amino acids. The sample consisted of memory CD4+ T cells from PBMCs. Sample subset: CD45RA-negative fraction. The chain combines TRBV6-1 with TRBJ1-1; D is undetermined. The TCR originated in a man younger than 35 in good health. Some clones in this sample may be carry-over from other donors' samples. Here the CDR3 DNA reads TGTGCCAGCACCCAAGAAACAGCCTTGAACACTGAAGCTTTCTTT. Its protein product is CASTQETALNTEAFF.